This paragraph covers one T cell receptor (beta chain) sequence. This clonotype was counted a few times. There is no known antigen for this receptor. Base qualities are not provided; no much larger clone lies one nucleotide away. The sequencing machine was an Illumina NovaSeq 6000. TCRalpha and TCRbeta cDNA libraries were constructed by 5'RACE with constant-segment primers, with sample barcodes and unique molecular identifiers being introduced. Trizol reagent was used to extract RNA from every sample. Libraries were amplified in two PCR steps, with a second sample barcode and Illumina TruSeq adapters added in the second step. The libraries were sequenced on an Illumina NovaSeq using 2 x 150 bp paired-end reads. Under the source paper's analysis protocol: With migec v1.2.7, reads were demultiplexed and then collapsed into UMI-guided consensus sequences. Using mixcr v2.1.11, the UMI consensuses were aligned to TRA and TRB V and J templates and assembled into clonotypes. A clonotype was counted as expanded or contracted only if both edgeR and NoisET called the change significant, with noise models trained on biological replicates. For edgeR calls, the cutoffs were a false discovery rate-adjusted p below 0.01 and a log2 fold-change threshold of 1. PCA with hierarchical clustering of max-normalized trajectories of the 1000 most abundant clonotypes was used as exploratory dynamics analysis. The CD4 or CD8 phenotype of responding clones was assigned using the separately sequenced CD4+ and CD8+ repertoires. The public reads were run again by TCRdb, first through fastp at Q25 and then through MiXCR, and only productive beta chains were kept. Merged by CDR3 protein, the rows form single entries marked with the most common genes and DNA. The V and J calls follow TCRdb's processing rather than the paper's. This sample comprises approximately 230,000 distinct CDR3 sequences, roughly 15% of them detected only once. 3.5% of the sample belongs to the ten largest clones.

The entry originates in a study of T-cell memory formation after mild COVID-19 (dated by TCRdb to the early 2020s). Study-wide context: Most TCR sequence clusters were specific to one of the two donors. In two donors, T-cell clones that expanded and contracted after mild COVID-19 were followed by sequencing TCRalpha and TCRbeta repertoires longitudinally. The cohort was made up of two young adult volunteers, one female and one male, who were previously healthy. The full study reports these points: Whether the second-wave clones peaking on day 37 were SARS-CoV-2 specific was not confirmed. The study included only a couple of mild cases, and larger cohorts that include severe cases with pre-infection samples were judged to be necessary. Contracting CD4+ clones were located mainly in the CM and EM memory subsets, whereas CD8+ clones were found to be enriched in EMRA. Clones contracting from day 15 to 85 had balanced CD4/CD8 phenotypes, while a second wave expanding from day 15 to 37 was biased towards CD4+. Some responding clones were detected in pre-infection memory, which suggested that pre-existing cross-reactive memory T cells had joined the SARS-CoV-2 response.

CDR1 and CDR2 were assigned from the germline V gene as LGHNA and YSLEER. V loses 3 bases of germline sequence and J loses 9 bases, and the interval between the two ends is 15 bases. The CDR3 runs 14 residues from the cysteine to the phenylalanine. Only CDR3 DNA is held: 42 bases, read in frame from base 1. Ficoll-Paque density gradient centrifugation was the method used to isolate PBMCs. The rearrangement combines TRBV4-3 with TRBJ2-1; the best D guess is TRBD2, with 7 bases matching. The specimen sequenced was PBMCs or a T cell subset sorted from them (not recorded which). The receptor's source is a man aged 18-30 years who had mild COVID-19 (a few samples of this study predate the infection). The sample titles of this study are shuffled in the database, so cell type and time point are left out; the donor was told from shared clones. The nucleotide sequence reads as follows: TGCGCCAGCAGCCAGGGCCCGGGGGGCACTGAGCAGTTCTTC. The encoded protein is CASSQGPGGTEQFF.